This T cell receptor beta chain was captured in a study of T-cell memory formation after mild COVID-19. About the study: Most TCR clusters belonged to a single donor.

One entry per CDR3 protein, called by TCRdb with MiXCR from the 5' RACE reads. The sample has about 270,000 distinct CDR3 sequences; roughly 17% are singletons. V lost 5 bases to trimming and J lost 7 bases; unmatched junction nucleotides: 14. CDR1 is MNHNY, CDR2 SVGAGI, per germline (reference sequence). CDR3 length: 15 amino acids. The sample holds many counts of this clonotype. Its specificity is unknown. Findings and caveats of the study: Still unconfirmed is whether the second-wave clones peaking on day 37 recognized SARS-CoV-2. Clones shrinking from day 15 to 85 showed even CD4/CD8 mixes; later expanders tilted CD4+. Cross-reactive memory appears to have joined, as suggested by some responding clones showing up in pre-infection memory.

The source material was PBMCs or a T cell subset sorted from them (not recorded which). The chain recombines TRBV6-6 with TRBJ2-7; 7 bases map to TRBD1. The receptor's source is a man between 18 and 35 years old who had mild COVID-19 (a few samples of this study predate the infection). Cell type and time point are not known. This CDR3 reads CASSGNDRVLGEQYF. For the CDR3, the DNA is TGTGCCAGCAGTGGGAACGACAGGGTTCTCGGTGAGCAGTACTTC.